Given below is one T cell receptor beta chain in context. Distinct nucleotide sequences in the sample also encode this CDR3. This sample stems from a study of T cells after somatic rescue of genetic block. The CDR3 covers 14 residues. Germline V gene lookup returns CDR1 LNHDA and CDR2 SQIVND (reference sequence). Losses at the gene ends were 3 bases for V and 2 bases for J; bases not matched to a gene: 0. Profiled with immunoSEQ multiplex PCR; TCRdb holds only in-frame clones, not every one. The table lists 55,000 or so clones, 96% of them singletons. This clonotype was sampled from a child under two years old. Sample: peripheral blood mononuclear cells (PBMCs). V usage is TRBV19 and J usage is TRBJ1-5; 8 bases align to TRBD1. In DNA form, the CDR3 reads TGTGCCAGTAGTATGGGACAGGGCAATCAGCCCCAGCATTTT. This sequence encodes CASSMGQGNQPQHF.